This TCR beta chain emerged from a study of cytomegalovirus exposure and HLA in healthy donors. PCR amplification relied on 60 Vbeta primers (plus 13 Jbeta primers). This table comes from immunoSEQ multiplex PCR, and its TCRdb copy is limited to in-frame clones, with some not included. The sample holds some 140,000 clones; around 78% are singletons and the top ten take around 2%. V lost 1 base and J 1 base, leaving 8 bases between the germline ends. In germline, CDR1 is MGHRA, CDR2 YSYEKL. The CDR3 is made up of 14 amino acids. The specimen was PBMCs. This clonotype originated in a female donor in good health and CMV-seropositive. The genes are TRBV4-1 and TRBJ2-7, with D possibly TRBD1 on 5 matching bases. The CDR3: CASSQVDSSYEQYF. CDR3 sequence (DNA): TGCGCCAGCAGCCAAGTCGACAGTTCCTACGAGCAGTACTTC.